This T cell receptor beta chain was recorded in a study of STAT5B mutations in CD4+ large granular lymphocyte leukemia. The study, taken as a whole, reports: Patient CD4-sorted repertoires looked more clonal than healthy CD4+ repertoires, even without putative leukemic clones. 8/27 top patient clones versus 2/35 control clones were TRBV06-family. About a quarter of private leukemic clonotypes occurred rarely in other patients' non-leukemic repertoires.

In the authors' workflow: Lowest detectable productive clonotype frequency was 2.59 x 10-5. Some clones are missing from TCRdb's copy, which holds only in-frame ones; the method was immunoSEQ multiplex PCR. V and J calls and clone size follow that table, whereas D and trimming were derived from the DNA. The profile shows around 33,000 clones, roughly 88% of them singletons. Points on this clone: Its target is unknown.

The CDR3 has 13 amino acids. Germline CDR1 reads SQVTM; CDR2 reads ANQGSEA. The ends were cut back, 6 bases at V and 0 bases at J, with 11 bases in the middle. The chain links TRBV29-1 to TRBJ1-1; unclear D gene. The sequence came from a human donor in good health. What was sequenced was CD4+ T cells from blood buffy coats. CDR3 loop: CSVELGMNTEAFF. As DNA, the CDR3 is TGCAGCGTCGAACTAGGGATGAACACTGAAGCTTTCTTT.